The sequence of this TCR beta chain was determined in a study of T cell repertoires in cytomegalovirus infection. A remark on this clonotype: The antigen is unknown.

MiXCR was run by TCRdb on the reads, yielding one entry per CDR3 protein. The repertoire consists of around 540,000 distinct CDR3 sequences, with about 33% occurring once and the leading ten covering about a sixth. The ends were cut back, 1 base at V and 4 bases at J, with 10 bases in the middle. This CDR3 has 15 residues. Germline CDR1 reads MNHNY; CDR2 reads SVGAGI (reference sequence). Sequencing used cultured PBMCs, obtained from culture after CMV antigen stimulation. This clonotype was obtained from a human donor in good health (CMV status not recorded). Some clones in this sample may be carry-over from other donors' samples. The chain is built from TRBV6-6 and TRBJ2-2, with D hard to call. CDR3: CASSYFLRGTGELFF. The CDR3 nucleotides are TGTGCCAGCAGTTACTTCTTACGTGGCACCGGGGAGCTGTTTTTT.